The present T cell receptor (beta chain) was sequenced within a study of T cells after posttransplantation cyclophosphamide. Findings of the study overall: Blood and skin or GI T cell repertoires showed limited TRB overlap. Donor-recipient repertoire similarity was low at 1-2 months, rising over year one. Recipient CMV seropositivity and CMV reactivation strongly tracked TRB clonality.

Method: immunoSEQ multiplex PCR; TCRdb's copy keeps in-frame clones and lacks some. The table records tens of thousands of clones, about 86% of them present only once. Comment on this clone: Its antigen is as yet unknown.

The CDR3 runs 17 residues. Germline V gene sequence: CDR1 ENHRY, CDR2 SYGVKD. V dropped 4 bases and J dropped 9; count of bases not matched to a gene: 16. V and J are TRBV10-3 and TRBJ2-1, with 9 bases aligning to TRBD1. The sequence was obtained from a man younger than 45 with a blood cancer, CMV-positive, and with a related stem cell donor. The sequencing input was PBMCs. CDR3 in DNA: TGTGCCATCAGTGCCGGGACAGGGTTAACTTCCTACGGTGAGCAGTTCTTC. This sequence encodes CAISAGTGLTSYGEQFF.